This T cell receptor (beta chain) derives from a study of cytomegalovirus exposure and HLA in healthy donors (dated by TCRdb to 2017 to 2019). Some background on the complete study: According to an earlier analysis of around 600 of the donors, about 170 million T cells yielded over 90 million unique TCR beta sequences and approximately 300 Gb of sequence data. An early release that covered fewer than 800 HLA-typed donors contained about 300 gigabases of sequencing data and about 84 million unique TCR sequences. Of the approximately 370 genotyped donors, over 80% were placed in the genetic ancestry cluster associated with self-reported Caucasian donors. The aim of the study was to test whether cataloging public T cell receptors could identify signatures of past pathogen exposure. The T cell repertoires of roughly 660 subjects were profiled by immunosequencing and related to cytomegalovirus serostatus. A separate validation cohort of roughly 130 different subjects was used in addition to the roughly 700-subject first cohort. The study combined high-throughput TCR immunosequencing, statistical association of individual TCRs with disease status, and machine learning to predict cytomegalovirus infection status. To study patterns of TCR occurrence, a later analysis re-analyzed previously published TCR beta repertoires from more than 550 donors and added high-resolution HLA genotyping. Rather than using new phenotypic data, the later analysis identified candidate immune exposures from TCR beta sequences and from how often those sequences occurred across donors. In an earlier analysis of several hundred of the donors, high-throughput TCR beta sequencing was used to judge whether each TCR beta V gene segment behaved as functional or pseudogenic. Donor age, sex, ethnicity and CMV serostatus were compiled together with the repertoire data. A later genetic analysis took genome-wide SNP genotypes for about three fifths of the roughly 700 donors and used that subset as a discovery cohort. All discovery cohort repertoires had been generated using a single sequencing platform. HLA typing covered class I and class II loci at four-digit resolution. Typing coverage differed by locus: A, B, C, DRB1 and DQB1 were typed in roughly 629-640 donors, DQA1 in about 500, DPA1 in 600 to 610, and DPB1 in 450 to 480. Because of strong linkage in the cohort, roughly five DR-DQ haplotypes were treated as single units for association and clustering. On average, around 240,000 unique TCR beta nucleotide sequences were sequenced per donor among 398 genotyped donors of the cohort, with roughly 18% of those sequences being non-productive. The paper's findings and limits, for the study overall: Most TCR sequences were observed very rarely across donors, whereas some public TCRs were present in many individuals. Cytomegalovirus status was reported to be diagnosed by the classifier with high specificity and sensitivity in both the original and validation cohorts. A later analysis found that HLA-associated TCR beta chains were more clonally expanded and had lower generation probabilities than equally common non-associated chains. Linkage disequilibrium might explain the correlated functional status among segregating V segments, but an unknown experimental factor could not be excluded. Specific HLA alleles were associated with roughly 16,000 TCR beta sequences at a false discovery rate of 0.05 in a later analysis. This cohort had only TCR beta chains sequenced, and the lack of alpha or paired-chain data limited which features could be detected. According to a later genetic analysis, donors in an Asian-associated ancestry cluster had fewer N-insertions in productive TCRs than the approximately 630-donor mean. Most CMV-associated TCR beta chains appeared to be HLA-restricted in a later analysis, and the HLA associations seemed to be driven largely by CMV exposure. Some IMGT-functional V segments, including TRBV6-2 and TRBV6-3, could not be told apart with the 87-base-pair reads, so those segments were excluded. A later analysis reported that several top co-occurrence clusters appeared linked to parvovirus B19, influenza, CMV and Epstein-Barr virus. CMV serostatus was the only immune exposure information available for the cohort. The earlier analysis of some 560 of the donors excluded 15 to 20 rarely observed V segments, including chromosome 9 orphons, because counts were too low. The study listed over 150 TCR beta chains as associated with cytomegalovirus. In an earlier analysis of more than 500 of the donors, most TCR beta V segments appeared in productive rearrangements about 87% or about 30% of the time, broadly matching IMGT annotations. In vitro tests confirmed that a few of the cytomegalovirus-associated TCR beta chains recognize cytomegalovirus antigens. In a later analysis, the rate of TCR association differed among HLA loci, with DRB1 alleles having the most associated TCRs and HLA-C alleles having the fewest. According to the authors, the approach could potentially be generalized to other disease states and immunological phenotypes. HLA typing was unavailable for some donors at each locus, so association tests used only the typed subset. The sequencing pipeline was judged likely to have produced a cluster of highly shared sequence variants as a technical artifact. V-gene and J-gene trimming of TCR beta chains was associated with a missense DCLRE1C variant in a later genetic analysis, and the association was replicated in an independent cohort. Presence/absence analyses assumed roughly uniform sequencing depth across donors, an assumption that may not hold. A further reported finding was that TCR beta sequences accurately predicted the HLA-A and HLA-B alleles for most subjects in the first cohort. When HLA alleles, especially DR and DQ, strongly co-occurred, TCR associations were difficult to assign to individual alleles.

Turning to this clone: Its antigen is currently not known. Base-call qualities are not available, and no considerably larger clone is one nucleotide away.

Library generation was performed with the immunoSEQ multiplex PCR assay. A mixture of 60 forward primers for TCR Vbeta segments and 13 reverse primers for TCR Jbeta segments was used in the multiplex PCR. A multiplex PCR assay on genomic DNA amplified the CDR3 region of rearranged TCR beta genes. Amplified TCR beta libraries were sequenced as 87-base-pair reads on the Illumina HiSeq System. The paper's data handling went like this. Across the 700 or so repertoires, a later analysis counted approximately 83 million unique TCR beta chains, approximately 12 million of which were shared by at least two donors. A nearest-neighbor algorithm error-corrected the raw reads and collapsed the reads into unique sequences, merging closely related sequences to remove PCR and sequencing errors. Alignment of CDR3 sequences to IMGT reference sequences was used to assign V, D and J gene segments. For a sequence to be retained, at least a six-nucleotide match to both a V gene segment and a J gene segment was required. Rearrangements were classified as productive when the CDR3 lacked stop codons and remained in frame with V and J, and all other rearrangements were classified as non-productive. Following IMGT convention, CDR3 was defined as the stretch from the second conserved V-encoded cysteine up to the conserved J-encoded phenylalanine. The earlier analysis of 587 of the donors excluded sequences that lacked an unambiguous match to a single V gene segment. An earlier analysis of approximately 590 of the donors classified V segments as functional when productive rearrangements were above 56.7% and as segregating when the standard deviation between donors was above 5%. A statistical classification framework was developed to diagnose cytomegalovirus status using the catalog of TCR beta chain sequences. A later analysis assigned V and J genes by comparing TCR nucleotide sequences with IMGT/GENE-DB human TR gene sequences. A later analysis assigned CDR3 sequences and most-parsimonious VDJ recombination scenarios with the TCRdist pipeline. In a later analysis, every TCR beta chain was defined by the combination of its CDR3 amino acid sequence and its V-gene family, and reads without a unique V-gene family were dropped. A later analysis removed 500 to 650 highly shared, low-generation-probability nucleotide sequences to deal with suspected cross-contamination and a sequencing artifact. In a later analysis, a clonal expansion index for each public chain was calculated from normalized within-repertoire ranks of inferred template counts. In a later analysis, generation probabilities were computed using a VDJ recombination model fitted to out-of-frame rearrangements, and the results were checked against IGoR. In a later analysis, TCR-TCR, TCR-HLA and TCR-CMV co-occurrence was scored with hypergeometric tests, and a repertoire-size bias correction was applied to TCR pairs. To estimate false discovery rates, a later analysis permuted the HLA or CMV assignments 20 times. In a later analysis, co-occurring TCRs were grouped with DBSCAN, and TCRdist sequence similarity was added when clustering was performed within HLA-allele-positive subsets. Repertoires with fewer than 30,000 or more than 120,000 public chains were left out of co-occurrence clustering, as were five repertoires with anomalous nucleotide sharing. TCRdb took this table from immuneACCESS and kept in-frame rearrangements with V and J called. Such tables lack part of the clones; where checked against another copy, unresolved V genes explain under half of the gap, and the rest is unexplained. Clone size and the V and J calls come from that table; the DNA yielded D and trimming. Counted in this sample were about 140,000 clones; around 81% of them appeared once. The ten largest clones represent approximately 2.5% of the sample.

The cohort comprised 666 healthy bone marrow donors. Cohort members were all nominally healthy when sampled, although unrecorded immune exposures were likely present. The donor tested CMV seronegative and was one of the 352 seronegative cohort members. A peripheral blood sample was provided by each donor, and peripheral blood mononuclear cells were used for TCR beta sequencing. The Qiagen DNeasy Blood Extraction Kit was used to extract genomic DNA from the blood cell samples. Per the germline V gene (reference sequence), MNHEY is the CDR1 and SMNVEV is the CDR2. The CDR3 starts with the cysteine, ends with the phenylalanine, and has 16 residues. The sequence is cut down to CDR3 DNA, 48 bases in frame from base 1. The germline V end is reduced by 4 bases and the J end by 5 bases; junction bases left unmatched: 7.

Sequencing was carried out using PBMCs. The origin of this receptor is a man aged 50-59 years in good health and CMV-seronegative. The chain is encoded by TRBV27 joined to TRBJ2-5, with TRBD2 matching 13 junction bases. The nucleotide sequence reads TGTGCCAGCAGTTCAGCTTGGACTAGCGGGAGCGAGACCCAGTACTTC. The translation is CASSSAWTSGSETQYF.